The sequence of this T cell receptor (beta chain) was determined in a study of blood T cell repertoires in COVID-19. The wider study: Samples of COVID-19 (acute and convalescent) were obtained from the United States, Italy and Spain. PBMCs, B-cell-depleted T cells, or T cells provided the cDNA or gDNA that made up the material.

Germline CDR1 reads MGHDK; CDR2 reads SYGVNS. With 3 bases removed from V and 5 bases from J, the gap between germline ends came to 13 bases. The CDR3 totals 14 residues. Original data processing: Amplification from reference gene primers served as the basis for estimated nucleated cell counts. The method was immunoSEQ multiplex PCR; TCRdb's version includes in-frame clones alone and lacks a portion of them. D and trimming were read from the DNA, whereas the V and J calls and clone size are those reported in that table. The sample lists around 300,000 clones, approximately 85% occurring once. The sequenced sample consisted of peripheral blood. The rearrangement joins TRBV25-1 to TRBJ1-2, with TRBD1 as a possible D gene (5 bases). This receptor was identified in a human donor in a cohort sampled during active COVID-19. CDR3 in DNA: TGTGCCAGCAGTGAGTCAGCGCAGGGTTATGGCTACACCTTC. It is translated as CASSESAQGYGYTF.